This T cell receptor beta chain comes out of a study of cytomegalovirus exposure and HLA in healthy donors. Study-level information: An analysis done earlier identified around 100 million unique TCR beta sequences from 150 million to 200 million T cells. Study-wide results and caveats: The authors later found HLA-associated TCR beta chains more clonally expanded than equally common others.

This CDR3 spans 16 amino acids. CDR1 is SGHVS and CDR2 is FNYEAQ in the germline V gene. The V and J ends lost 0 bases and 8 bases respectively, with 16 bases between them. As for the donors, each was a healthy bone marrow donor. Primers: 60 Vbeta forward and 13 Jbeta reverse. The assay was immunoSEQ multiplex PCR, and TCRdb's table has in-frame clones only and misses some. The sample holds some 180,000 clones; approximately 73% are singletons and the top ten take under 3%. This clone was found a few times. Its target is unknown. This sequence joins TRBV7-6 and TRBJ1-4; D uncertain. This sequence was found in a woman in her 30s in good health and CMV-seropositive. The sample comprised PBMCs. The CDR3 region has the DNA TGTGCCAGCAGCTTAGCGCCGGTGGTAGGGAGAGAAAAACTGTTTTTT. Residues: CASSLAPVVGREKLFF.